Below, 23 T cell receptor beta chains from the same sample are listed, as sequenced in a study of cytomegalovirus exposure and HLA in healthy donors. Primers for the PCR totalled 60 Vbeta and 13 Jbeta. The table came from immunoSEQ multiplex PCR; TCRdb's copy has only in-frame clones and leaves some out. The record lists about 82,000 clones, of which the ten most abundant hold approximately 1%. The sample comprised PBMCs. These receptors came from a woman aged 25 to 39 in good health and CMV-seronegative.

The chain has TRBV6-1 and TRBJ2-5, with 8 nucleotides matching TRBD2. Germline values: CDR1 MNHNS, CDR2 SASEGT. V lost 6 bases to trimming and J lost 2 bases; unmatched junction nucleotides: 8. The CDR3 length is 15 residues. This chain's CDR3 is CASSSAGEIQETQYF. CDR3 nucleotide sequence: TGTGCCAGCAGCTCAGCGGGAGAGATACAAGAGACCCAGTACTTC.

The chain joins TRBV5-3 to TRBJ2-1, with 10 positions matching TRBD2. TRBV5-3 falls under the ORF class, with uncertain function. Unmatched junction bases numbered 36, after V lost 4 bases and J lost 8 bases. The CDR3 length is 24 residues. This CDR3 reads CARSLHRGTSVGRAISESADEQFF. CDR3 sequence (DNA): TGTGCCAGAAGCCTGCACCGCGGGACTAGCGTAGGGAGGGCCATTTCGGAAAGCGCCGATGAGCAGTTCTTC.

The chain combines TRBV6-5 with TRBJ1-1, with a weak D call TRBD1 (6 bases). Trimming cost V 5 bases and J 6 bases, with 19 bases left between them. Germline V CDR1 and CDR2: MNHEY, SVGAGI. The CDR3 is made up of 15 amino acids. The CDR3 region is CASSKDRQGRAEAFF. As DNA, the CDR3 is TGTGCCAGCAGTAAAGACAGGCAGGGGAGGGCTGAAGCTTTCTTT.

This rearrangement joins TRBV4-1 to TRBJ2-7; possible D gene TRBD2, 7 bases. This CDR3 comprises 14 residues. The germline V gene has CDR1 MGHRA and CDR2 YSYEKL. V shed 1 base and J shed 2 bases, with 9 bases lying between them. The CDR3 spells CASSQGEGAYEQYF. The CDR3 DNA follows: TGCGCCAGCAGCCAAGGGGAGGGGGCCTACGAGCAGTACTTC.

The chain couples TRBV5-1 to TRBJ2-1; D might be TRBD2 (7 bases). The V end was cut by 6 bases, the J end by 10 bases, with 14 bases between. The germline gives CDR1 SGHRS, CDR2 YFSETQ. The CDR3 runs 12 residues. The CDR3, as DNA: TGCGCCAGCACCGACGGGGGGCCCGAGCAGTTCTTC. This gives the protein CASTDGGPEQFF.

This sequence joins TRBV6-5 and TRBJ1-2, with a tentative D call TRBD1 (5 bases). Trimming took off 6 bases at V and 2 bases at J, with 10 bases between the two ends. The CDR3 covers 13 residues. Germline CDR1 and CDR2: MNHEY and SVGAGI. For the CDR3, the DNA is TGTGCCAGCAGATTAGACAGCAACTATGGCTACACCTTC. It encodes CASRLDSNYGYTF.

The rearrangement uses TRBV5-4 and TRBJ2-3, with TRBD2 identical over 8 bases. This CDR3 is built from 16 residues. From germline, CDR1 is SGHNT and CDR2 YYREEE (reference sequence). V shed 0 bases, J shed 3 bases, and the junction held 6 bases outside the gene matches. CDR3 region: CASSLGSGAKTDTQYF. The DNA of the CDR3 is TGTGCCAGCAGCTTGGGTAGCGGGGCGAAGACAGATACGCAGTATTTT.

The chain couples TRBV7-9 to TRBJ1-1; a possible D gene is TRBD1 (5 bases). Trimming pared 5 bases from V and 2 bases from J, leaving 12 bases between. The length of the CDR3 is 14 residues. CDR1 and CDR2 from the germline V gene are SEHNR and FQNEAQ (reference sequence). CDR3 amino acids: CASSPYRGNTEAFF. The CDR3 DNA sequence: TGTGCCAGCAGCCCCTATAGGGGCAACACTGAAGCTTTCTTT.

Turning to this clone: The junction departs from the called germline gene at one end, perhaps through a read error. V usage is TRBV30 and J usage is TRBJ2-2, with D maybe TRBD2 (6 bases). Germline values: CDR1 GTSNPN, CDR2 SVGIG (reference sequence). The CDR3 covers 15 residues. As DNA, the CDR3 is TGTGCCGGGAGTGTACTAGCTAAGGGCACCGGGGAGCTGTTTTTT. It translates to CAGSVLAKGTGELFF. The full variable domain, with the rest looked up from reference TRBV30 and TRBJ2-2, is SQTIHQWPATLVQPVGSPLSLECTVEGTSNPNLYWYRQAAGRGLQLLFYSVGIGQISSEVPQNLSASRPQDRQFILSSKKLLLSDSGFYLCAGSVLAKGTGELFFGEGSRLTVL.

This chain links TRBV28 with TRBJ1-5; TRBD1 matches at 8 bases. Looked up from germline, CDR1 is MDHEN and CDR2 is SYDVKM. Trimming cost V 5 bases and J 2 bases; bases outside gene matches: 2. The CDR3 loop spans 14 amino acids. The CDR3 DNA reads as TGTGCCAGCAGTCTGGACAGGGGCAATCAGCCCCAGCATTTT. The encoded protein is CASSLDRGNQPQHF. The full variable domain, its missing parts supplied by reference TRBV28 and TRBJ1-5, is DVKVTQSSRYLVKRTGEKVFLECVQDMDHENMFWYRQDPGLGLRLIYFSYDVKMKEKGDIPEGYSVSREKKERFSLILESASTNQTSMYLCASSLDRGNQPQHFGDGTRLSIL.

CDR3 in DNA: TGCAGCGTTGTGGGGACTAGCGGGAACCAAGAGACCCAGTACTTC. This codes for CSVVGTSGNQETQYF. This chain connects TRBV29-1 to TRBJ2-5; the match to TRBD2 covers 13 bases. Germline CDR1 and CDR2: SQVTM and ANQGSEA. The CDR3 sequence is 15 residues long. The V segment lost 4 bases and the J segment 0 bases; nucleotides outside the gene matches: 2.

J is TRBJ2-7 and V is TRBV5-1; 11 bases line up with TRBD2. Germline CDR1 SGHRS, CDR2 YFSETQ. CDR3 length: 15 amino acids. The trim removed 4 bases at V and 8 bases at J, leaving 11 bases unmatched. CDR3 in amino acids: CASSPGLADPTQQYF. CDR3 bases: TGCGCCAGCAGCCCGGGACTAGCGGATCCTACTCAGCAGTACTTC.

This chain uses TRBV18 with TRBJ2-7; TRBD1 is a possible D gene (5 bases). V was pared by 1 base and J by 3 bases, with 7 bases between. Germline V gives CDR1 KGHSH, CDR2 LQKENI. This CDR3 region has 13 residues. CDR3 in amino acids: CASSPQGYYEQYF. DNA of the CDR3: TGTGCCAGCTCACCACAGGGGTACTACGAGCAGTACTTC.

The V and J genes are TRBV19 and TRBJ1-1; 7 bases match TRBD1. The length of the CDR3 is 14 residues. Trimming at V came to 4 bases and at J to 1 base, leaving 3 bases not matched to a gene. Per germline, CDR1 LNHDA and CDR2 SQIVND (reference sequence). The DNA for the CDR3 is TGTGCCAGTAGTACGGGACAGAGGAACACTGAAGCTTTCTTT. Translating gives CASSTGQRNTEAFF.

The chain is built from TRBV5-6 and TRBJ1-2; TRBD1 matches 7 bases. Looked up from germline, CDR1 is SGHDT and CDR2 is YYEEEE. The CDR3 loop spans 14 amino acids. V shed 3 bases, J shed 4 bases, and the junction held 6 bases outside the gene matches. The CDR3 DNA follows: TGTGCCAGCAGCTCGACAGGGCGATCCTATGGCTACACCTTC. It codes for CASSSTGRSYGYTF. The full variable domain, with the rest looked up from reference TRBV5-6 and TRBJ1-2, is DAGVTQSPTHLIKTRGQQVTLRCSPKSGHDTVSWYQQALGQGPQFIFQYYEEEERQRGNFPDRFSGHQFPNYSSELNVNALLLGDSALYLCASSSTGRSYGYTFGSGTRLTVV.

The V gene is TRBV7-2, the J gene TRBJ1-6; 9 bases agree with TRBD1. The germline CDR1 and CDR2 sequences are SGHTA and FQGNSA. The V and J ends lost 5 bases and 5 bases, in that order; junction bases with no gene match: 4. The CDR3 consists of 15 residues. CDR3 sequence: CASSVGTGNNSPLHF. The CDR3 DNA reads TGTGCCAGCAGCGTGGGGACAGGGAATAATTCACCCCTCCACTTT.

This chain uses TRBV5-1 with TRBJ2-5; no reliable D call. Per the germline V gene, CDR1 is SGHRS and CDR2 is YFSETQ. The CDR3 is 13 amino acids. V gave up 0 bases and J gave up 4 bases, with 7 bases separating them. DNA of the CDR3: TGCGCCAGCAGCTTGGAAGCTCCAGAGACCCAGTACTTC. Amino acids: CASSLEAPETQYF.

This chain connects TRBV29-1 to TRBJ1-2, with TRBD1 matching 8 bases. After removal of 6 bases from V and 2 bases from J, the junction contained 8 bases not matched to a gene. This CDR3 has 14 amino acids. The germline CDR1 and CDR2 sequences are SQVTM and ANQGSEA. As DNA, the CDR3 is TGCAGCGTAGGGACAGGACTTTCGAACTATGGCTACACCTTC. Its translation: CSVGTGLSNYGYTF.

The J gene is TRBJ1-5, the V gene TRBV27, with D maybe TRBD1 (5 bases). V lost 5 bases and J lost 5, with 13 bases in between. Germline V lookup: CDR1 MNHEY, CDR2 SMNVEV (reference sequence). There are 14 residues in the CDR3. The CDR3 sequence is CASSVQGPDQPQHF. CDR3 coding DNA: TGTGCCAGCAGTGTCCAGGGCCCGGATCAGCCCCAGCATTTT.

The rearrangement links TRBV7-8 to TRBJ2-3; maybe TRBD2 (7 bases). This CDR3 contains 15 residues. Germline loops: CDR1 SGHVS, CDR2 FQNEAQ. V was cut by 4 bases and J by 4 bases, with 15 bases left in between. CDR3 in DNA: TGTGCCAGCAGCTCGACAAGGGGGGGCGCAGATACGCAGTATTTT. Its translation: CASSSTRGGADTQYF.

This rearrangement joins TRBV11-2 to TRBJ1-2, with 9 nucleotides matching TRBD1. The CDR3 extends over 15 amino acids. J gave up 5 bases and V 3 bases, and 7 bases lay outside the gene matches. Germline V lookup: CDR1 SGHAT, CDR2 FQNNGV. Here the CDR3 reads CASSLNPGTGYGYTF. DNA for the CDR3: TGTGCCAGCAGCTTGAATCCCGGGACAGGGTATGGCTACACCTTC.

CDR3 amino acids: CASKTGTGTYEQYF. CDR3 sequence (DNA): TGTGCCAGCAAAACCGGGACAGGGACCTACGAGCAGTACTTC. The chain combines TRBV6-5 with TRBJ2-5, with 9 bases that match TRBD1. The J call is doubtful: the DNA matches TRBJ2-7 better. The CDR3 length is 14 residues. CDR1 is MNHEY, CDR2 SVGAGI, per germline.

V usage is TRBV7-2 and J usage is TRBJ2-1; 7 positions match TRBD2. The junction had 3 bases not matched to a gene; V was cut back by 2 bases and J by 2 bases. Germline CDR1 and CDR2: SGHTA and FQGNSA. The CDR3 is 15 residues long. The CDR3 DNA follows: TGTGCCAGCAGCTTAAGAGCGGGGCCCTACAATGAGCAGTTCTTC. It yields the protein CASSLRAGPYNEQFF.